The 11 T cell receptor beta chains below come from one sample, sequenced in a study of T cell responses to AZD1222 COVID-19 vaccine. Libraries were prepared by immunoSEQ multiplex PCR; TCRdb keeps only in-frame clonotypes and omits some of them. Among under 200,000 clones listed, about nine tenths were seen once. The source was peripheral blood, collected on day 0 of AZD1222 vaccination. These receptors were obtained from an adult in good health.

This clone has a single count. The chain links TRBV7-8 to TRBJ1-3; tentatively, D is TRBD1 (5 bases). Germline values: CDR1 SGHVS, CDR2 FQNEAQ. Trimming pared 5 bases from V and 0 bases from J, leaving 17 bases between. The CDR3 loop spans 17 amino acids. The CDR3 nucleotides are TGTGCCAGCAGCGCCCTAACCGGGACGGCCTCTGGAAACACCATATATTTT. Its translation is CASSALTGTASGNTIYF. The complete variable domain, with remaining parts taken from reference TRBV7-8 and TRBJ1-3, reads GAGVSQSPRYKVAKRGQDVALRCDPISGHVSLFWYQQALGQGPEFLTYFQNEAQLDKSGLPSDRFFAERPEGSVSTLKIQRTQQEDSAVYLCASSALTGTASGNTIYFGEGSWLTVV.

The gene calls are TRBV28 and TRBJ1-2, with 9 bases that match TRBD1. V shed 6 bases, J shed 2 bases, and the junction held 7 bases outside the gene matches. The CDR3 extends over 15 amino acids. The germline V gene has CDR1 MDHEN and CDR2 SYDVKM. The CDR3 region has the DNA TGTGCCAGCAGGGTACGAGACAGGGGGAACTATGGCTACACCTTC. Protein sequence: CASRVRDRGNYGYTF.

The chain uses TRBV11-2 and TRBJ2-1; TRBD2 might be the D (5 bases). The V end was cut by 1 base, the J end by 0 bases, with 7 bases between. This CDR3 region has 15 residues. Germline V gives CDR1 SGHAT, CDR2 FQNNGV. This CDR3 is CASSLAGSSYNEQFF. The CDR3 DNA reads as TGTGCCAGCAGCTTAGCGGGGAGCTCCTACAATGAGCAGTTCTTC.

This chain joins TRBV7-8 and TRBJ2-1; 10 bases map to TRBD2. CDR3 length equals 16 residues. CDR1 SGHVS and CDR2 FQNEAQ come from the germline V gene. The trim removed 4 bases at V and 4 bases at J, leaving 7 bases unmatched. The CDR3 DNA sequence: TGTGCCAGCAGCTCCTTAGCGGGGGGAACTTACAATGAGCAGTTCTTC. It is translated as CASSSLAGGTYNEQFF.

The J gene is TRBJ2-3, the V gene TRBV18, with D possibly being TRBD1 or TRBD2 (5 bases each). Trimming removed 3 bases from V and 0 bases from J, with 10 bases in between. CDR1 and CDR2 from the germline V gene are KGHSH and LQKENI. This CDR3 spans 15 amino acids. CDR3 DNA sequence: TGTGCCAGCTCACCCCCCGGGGCTAGCACAGATACGCAGTATTTT. Its translation: CASSPPGASTDTQYF.

The rearrangement uses TRBV2 and TRBJ2-7; weak D call: TRBD2 (5 bases). V lost 7 bases and J lost 3, with 7 bases in between. Germline assignment: CDR1 SNHLY and CDR2 FYNNEI. The CDR3 length is 11 residues. The CDR3 region is CASTGIYEQYF. The CDR3 DNA reads TGTGCCAGCACCGGGATCTACGAGCAGTACTTC.

The chain carries TRBV6-6 and TRBJ1-1; unclear D gene. CDR3 length equals 12 residues. V lost 8 bases to trimming and J lost 1 base, with 8 bases between them. CDR1 and CDR2 from the germline V gene are MNHNY and SVGAGI (reference sequence). The chain's CDR3 is CASSVSNTEAFF. The CDR3, as DNA: TGTGCCAGCTCGGTATCGAACACTGAAGCTTTCTTT.

The chain has TRBV7-2 and TRBJ2-5; 7 bases align to TRBD2. The V segment lost 10 bases and the J segment 5 bases; nucleotides outside the gene matches: 13. The germline V gene has CDR1 SGHTA and CDR2 FQGNSA. The CDR3 loop spans 14 amino acids. CDR3 DNA: TGTGCCACCCGTTCCCGAGGGCGGGGGGAGACCCAGTACTTC. It specifies CATRSRGRGETQYF.

The chain recombines TRBV4-3 with TRBJ1-2; TRBD1 aligns across 9 bases. Germline-derived CDR1 and CDR2 are LGHNA and YSLEER. The CDR3 contains 14 residues. Unmatched junction bases numbered 9, after V lost 4 bases and J lost 9 bases. The CDR3 DNA reads TGCGCCAGCAGCCCGGCCGGGACAGGGCCTCGCTACACCTTC. Protein product: CASSPAGTGPRYTF.

The V gene is TRBV7-9, the J gene TRBJ1-1, with 9 bases fitting TRBD1. The CDR3 extends over 16 amino acids. The germline V gene has CDR1 SEHNR and CDR2 FQNEAQ (reference sequence). V shed 3 bases, J shed 1 base, and the junction held 6 bases outside the gene matches. CDR3 sequence (DNA): TGTGCCAGCAGCTTGTTACAGGGGGCAGGGAACACTGAAGCTTTCTTT. It codes for CASSLLQGAGNTEAFF.

This chain uses TRBV7-9 with TRBJ1-2; a weak D match, TRBD1 (5 bases). The CDR3 contains 14 residues. Looked up from germline, CDR1 is SEHNR and CDR2 is FQNEAQ (reference sequence). V shed 3 bases and J shed 9 bases, with 17 bases lying between them. The CDR3 loop is CASSFSQGVKRYTF. In DNA form, the CDR3 reads TGTGCCAGCAGCTTTTCGCAGGGAGTAAAGCGCTACACCTTC.